Listed below are T cell receptor beta chains from one sample, sequenced in a study of blood T cell repertoires in COVID-19. Sequencing used immunoSEQ multiplex PCR; TCRdb keeps in-frame clones, though not all of them. The profile shows fewer than 250,000 clones, 80% of them singletons. The material sequenced was PBMCs or T cells enriched from blood (not recorded which). Receptor source: a woman aged 40 to 50 with acute COVID-19. CDR3s include the opening cysteine and the closing phenylalanine or tryptophan. A D gene is named only where the DNA matches it firmly. The listing skips clone size in some rows; elsewhere it reads once, few, many or a size class.

length	V	D	J	size	DNA	CDR3
14	TRBV7-2	TRBD1	TRBJ2-5	few	TGTGCCAGCAGCCCGGACAGGGTAATAGAGACCCAGTACTTC	CASSPDRVIETQYF
17	TRBV28	.	TRBJ1-5	.	TGTGCCAGCAGCCTCCTAGGAGGGAGGCCGGGCTATCAGCCCCAGCATTTT	CASSLLGGRPGYQPQHF
12	TRBV5-8	.	TRBJ2-7	.	TGTGCCAGCAGCTTCGCAGACTACGAGCAGTACTTC	CASSFADYEQYF
13	TRBV4-1	.	TRBJ2-5	.	TGCGCCAGCAGCCGGGGAGGCCAAGAGACCCAGTACTTC	CASSRGGQETQYF
14	TRBV28	TRBD1	TRBJ1-1	few	TGTGCCAGCAGTATGGGACAGTTGAACACTGAAGCTTTCTTT	CASSMGQLNTEAFF
15	TRBV18	TRBD1	TRBJ2-1	.	TGTGCCAGCTCGCGGACAGGGAGCTCCTACAATGAGCAGTTCTTC	CASSRTGSSYNEQFF
15	TRBV19	.	TRBJ1-6	.	TGTGCCAGTAGTATTTCCGACAGGACTAATTCACCCCTCCACTTT	CASSISDRTNSPLHF
17	TRBV4-1	TRBD1	TRBJ1-1	once	TGCGCCAGCAGCCCCCGGGGGAAGGGGGCCATGAACACTGAAGCTTTCTTT	CASSPRGKGAMNTEAFF
16	TRBV19	TRBD2	TRBJ2-3	.	TGTGCCAGTAGTATGGGACTAGCGGGAGGGCAGGATACGCAGTATTTT	CASSMGLAGGQDTQYF
16	TRBV5-1	TRBD2	TRBJ2-3	.	TGCGCCAGCAGCTTGGCGCGTAGCGGGGGCACAGATACGCAGTATTTT	CASSLARSGGTDTQYF
17	TRBV7-9	.	TRBJ1-1	.	TGTGCCAGCATCCCGGTTGGGGGGGTTTTAATGAACACTGAAGCTTTCTTT	CASIPVGGVLMNTEAFF
13	TRBV7-2	.	TRBJ2-1	.	TGTGCCAGCAGCTTGATTCACGGTAATGAGCAGTTCTTC	CASSLIHGNEQFF
17	TRBV19	TRBD1	TRBJ1-5	.	TGTGCCAGTGGTTCCGGGACAGGGGAAACTGTTAATCAGCCCCAGCATTTT	CASGSGTGETVNQPQHF
15	TRBV4-1	.	TRBJ1-2	.	TGCGCCAGCAGCCAAGTAGAGGGCGCGGGCTATGGCTACACCTTC	CASSQVEGAGYGYTF
14	TRBV28	TRBD1	TRBJ2-7	.	TGTGCCATACACAGGGGCCCACCGGTCTACGAGCAGTACTTC	CAIHRGPPVYEQYF
15	TRBV7-2	.	TRBJ2-1	.	TGTGCCAGCAGCTGGACACGGAGCTCCTACAATGAGCAGTTCTTC	CASSWTRSSYNEQFF
17	TRBV4-1	TRBD2	TRBJ2-7	.	TGCGCCAGCAGCCAAGATGGGCTAGCGGGAGGGCAAGGCGAGCAGTACTTC	CASSQDGLAGGQGEQYF
14	TRBV19	TRBD2	TRBJ2-5	.	TGTGCCAGTAGTACGACTAGCGGGAGTAAGACCCAGTACTTC	CASSTTSGSKTQYF
15	TRBV6-4	TRBD1	TRBJ2-3	.	TGTGCCAGCAGGAGGGACAGGGGCGCCTTAGATACGCAGTATTTT	CASRRDRGALDTQYF
13	TRBV29-1	.	TRBJ1-3	.	TGCAGCGTTGCGCAGTCCTCTGGAAACACCATATATTTT	CSVAQSSGNTIYF
12	TRBV10-2	.	TRBJ2-7	.	TGCGCCAGCAGTGAGCGGGATGACGAGCAGTACTTC	CASSERDDEQYF
14	TRBV3-1/TRBV3-2	.	TRBJ2-6	.	TGTGCCAGCAGCCAGGTGCGTGGGGCCAACGTCCTGACTTTC	CASSQVRGANVLTF